The table lists the clone carrying this T cell receptor beta chain with a few counts. A far larger clone is only one base removed, so a read error is likely. Two-round multiplex PCR on genomic DNA was the method by which TCR beta CDR3 was amplified. During first-round PCR, primers specific to each TRBV and TRBJ gene were used. TCRdb redid the calling of the multiplex PCR reads with MiXCR, one entry per CDR3 protein. The profile shows about 22,000 distinct CDR3 sequences, approximately 40% of them singletons. This sample was taken from a study of prognosis after radiotherapy for stage I lung cancer. Sequenced here: PBMCs, sampled before or after stereotactic body radiation therapy (not recorded which). This TCR came from a donor aged 50 or older with non-small cell lung cancer.

The chain's CDR3 is CASIEETPGQYF. CDR3 in DNA: TGTGCCAGCATTGAAGAGACCCCTGGGCAGTACTTC. The chain has TRBV6-4 and TRBJ2-7, with no clear D. Germline CDR1 reads MRHNA; CDR2 reads SNTAGT. This CDR3 spans 12 amino acids. The ends were cut back, 7 bases at V and 9 bases at J, with 16 bases in the middle.